This TCR beta chain was sequenced in a study of T cell changes during pregnancy in multiple sclerosis. This CDR3 is built from 16 residues. Per germline, CDR1 SGHDT and CDR2 YYEEEE. The V segment lost 4 bases and the J segment 2 bases; nucleotides outside the gene matches: 8. Sequenced by immunoSEQ multiplex PCR; TCRdb stores in-frame clones only, minus some. This table has more than 80,000 clones, around 90% appearing once. The rearrangement joins TRBV5-6 to TRBJ1-5, with 8 bases aligning to TRBD1. The TCR sequence derives from a female donor in good health, serving as a control in a pregnancy study. Some clones in this sample may be carry-over from other donors' samples. Here the sequenced sample was PBMCs, taken in the first trimester of pregnancy. This CDR3 reads CASSHGTGERNQPQHF. In DNA, the CDR3 is TGTGCCAGCAGCCACGGGACAGGTGAGCGCAATCAGCCCCAGCATTTT.